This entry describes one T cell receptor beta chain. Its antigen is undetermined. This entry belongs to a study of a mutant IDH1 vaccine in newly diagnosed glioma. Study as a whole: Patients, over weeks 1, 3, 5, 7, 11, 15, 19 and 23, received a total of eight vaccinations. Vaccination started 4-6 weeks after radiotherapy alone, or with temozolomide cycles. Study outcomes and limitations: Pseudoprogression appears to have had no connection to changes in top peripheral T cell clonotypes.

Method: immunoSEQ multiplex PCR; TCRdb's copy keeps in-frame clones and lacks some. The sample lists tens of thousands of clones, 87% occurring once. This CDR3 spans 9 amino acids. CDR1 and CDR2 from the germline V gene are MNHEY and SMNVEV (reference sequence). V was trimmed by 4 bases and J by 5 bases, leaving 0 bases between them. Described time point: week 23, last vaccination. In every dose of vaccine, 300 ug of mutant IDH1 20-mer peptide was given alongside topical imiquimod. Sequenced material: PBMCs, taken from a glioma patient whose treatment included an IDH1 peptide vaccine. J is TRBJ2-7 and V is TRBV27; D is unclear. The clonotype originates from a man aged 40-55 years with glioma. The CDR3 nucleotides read TGTGCCAGCAGTTACGAGCAGTACTTC. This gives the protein CASSYEQYF.